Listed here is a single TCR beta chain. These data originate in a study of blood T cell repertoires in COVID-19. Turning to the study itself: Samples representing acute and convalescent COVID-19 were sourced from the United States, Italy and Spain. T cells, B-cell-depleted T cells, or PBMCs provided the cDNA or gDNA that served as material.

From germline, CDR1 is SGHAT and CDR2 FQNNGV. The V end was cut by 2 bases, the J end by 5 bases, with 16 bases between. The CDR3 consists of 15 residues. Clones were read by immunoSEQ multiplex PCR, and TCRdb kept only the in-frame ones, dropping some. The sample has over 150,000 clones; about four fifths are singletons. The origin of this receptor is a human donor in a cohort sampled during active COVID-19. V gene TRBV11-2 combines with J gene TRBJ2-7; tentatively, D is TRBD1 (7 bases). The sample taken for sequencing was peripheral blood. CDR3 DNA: TGTGCCAGCAGCTTAAGTTCAGGGGGGCAGAACGAGCAGTACTTC. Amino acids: CASSLSSGGQNEQYF.